This TCR beta chain was identified during a study of blood T cell repertoires in COVID-19. Study-wide background: Sites in the United States, Italy and Spain provided acute and convalescent COVID-19 samples. Nucleic acid was either cDNA or gDNA, and it came from T cells, B-cell-depleted T cells, or PBMCs.

As originally analysed: Estimated nucleated cell counts came from reference gene primer amplification. Libraries were prepared by immunoSEQ multiplex PCR; TCRdb keeps only in-frame clonotypes and omits some of them. For V, J and clone size, that table is used; D and trimming come from the DNA. The table lists under 150,000 clones, about 86% of them singletons. Unmatched junction bases numbered 10, after V lost 6 bases and J lost 8 bases. The V gene's germline CDR1 is ENHRY and CDR2 SYGVKD. This CDR3 contains 14 residues. The chain links TRBV10-3 to TRBJ2-1; 7 bases align to TRBD2. Sequencing was done on a sample of peripheral blood. This receptor was taken from a woman in her 40s with acute or convalescent COVID-19. The CDR3 spells CAIRPGEGWDEQFF. CDR3 bases: TGTGCCATCAGGCCGGGGGAGGGCTGGGATGAGCAGTTCTTC.